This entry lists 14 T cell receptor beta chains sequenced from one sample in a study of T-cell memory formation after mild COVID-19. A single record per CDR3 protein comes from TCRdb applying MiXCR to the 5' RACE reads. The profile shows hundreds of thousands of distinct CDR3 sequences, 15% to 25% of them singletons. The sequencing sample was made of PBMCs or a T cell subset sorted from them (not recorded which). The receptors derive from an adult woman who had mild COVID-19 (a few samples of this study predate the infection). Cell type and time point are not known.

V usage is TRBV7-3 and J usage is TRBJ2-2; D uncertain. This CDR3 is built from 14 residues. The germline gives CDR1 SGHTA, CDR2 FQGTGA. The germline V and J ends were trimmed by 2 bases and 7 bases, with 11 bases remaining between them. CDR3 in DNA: TGTGCCAGCAGCTTAGGTCAGGCGATCGGGGAGCTGTTTTTT. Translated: CASSLGQAIGELFF.

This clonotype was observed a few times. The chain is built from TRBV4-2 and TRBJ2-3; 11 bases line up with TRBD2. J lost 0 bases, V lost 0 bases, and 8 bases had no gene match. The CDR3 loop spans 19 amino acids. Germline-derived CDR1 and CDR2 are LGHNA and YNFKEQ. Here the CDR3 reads CASSQDMLAGGLSTDTQYF. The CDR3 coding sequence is TGTGCCAGCAGCCAAGATATGTTAGCGGGGGGGCTCAGCACAGATACGCAGTATTTT.

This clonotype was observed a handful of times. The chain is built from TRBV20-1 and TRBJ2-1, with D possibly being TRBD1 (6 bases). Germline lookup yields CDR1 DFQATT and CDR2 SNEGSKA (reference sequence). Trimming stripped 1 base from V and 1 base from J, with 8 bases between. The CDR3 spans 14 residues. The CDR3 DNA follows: TGCAGTGCTAGAGGGACAGCATCCTACAATGAGCAGTTCTTC. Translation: CSARGTASYNEQFF.

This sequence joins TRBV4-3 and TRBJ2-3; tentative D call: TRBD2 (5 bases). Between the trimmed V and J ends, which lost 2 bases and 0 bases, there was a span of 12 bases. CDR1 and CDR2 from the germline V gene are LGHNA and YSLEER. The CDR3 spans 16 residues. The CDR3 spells CASSQSSATSTDTQYF. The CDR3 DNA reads TGCGCCAGCAGCCAAAGTAGCGCCACTAGCACAGATACGCAGTATTTT.

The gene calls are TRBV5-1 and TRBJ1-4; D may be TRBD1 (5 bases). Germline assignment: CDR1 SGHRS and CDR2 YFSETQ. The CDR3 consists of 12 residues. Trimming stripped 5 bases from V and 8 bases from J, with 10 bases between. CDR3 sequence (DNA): TGCGCCAGCAGTCTTCCAGGGGAAAAACTGTTTTTT. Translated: CASSLPGEKLFF. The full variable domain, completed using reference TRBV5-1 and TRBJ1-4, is KAGVTQTPRYLIKTRGQQVTLSCSPISGHRSVSWYQQTPGQGLQFLFEYFSETQRNKGNFPGRFSGRQFSNSRSEMNVSTLELGDSALYLCASSLPGEKLFFGSGTQLSVL.

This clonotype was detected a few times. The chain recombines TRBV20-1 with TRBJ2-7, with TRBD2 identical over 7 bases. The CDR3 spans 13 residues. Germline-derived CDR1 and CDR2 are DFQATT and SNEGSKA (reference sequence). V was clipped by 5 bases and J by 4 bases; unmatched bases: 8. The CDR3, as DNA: TGCAGTGCTCCTCTCGCGGGAGAGTACGAGCAGTACTTC. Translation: CSAPLAGEYEQYF.

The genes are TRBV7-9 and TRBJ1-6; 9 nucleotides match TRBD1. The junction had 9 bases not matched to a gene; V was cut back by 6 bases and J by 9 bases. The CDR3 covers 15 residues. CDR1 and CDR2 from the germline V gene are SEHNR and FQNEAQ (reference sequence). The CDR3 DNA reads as TGTGCCAGCAGTGATACCCGACAGGGGGGTTCACCCCTCCACTTT. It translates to CASSDTRQGGSPLHF.

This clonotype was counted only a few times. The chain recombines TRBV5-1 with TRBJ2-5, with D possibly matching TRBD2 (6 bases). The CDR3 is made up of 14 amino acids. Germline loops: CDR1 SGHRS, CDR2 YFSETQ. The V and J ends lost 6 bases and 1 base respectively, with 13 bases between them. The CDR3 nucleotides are TGCGCCAGCAAATCGGGGGACTCCCAAGAGACCCAGTACTTC. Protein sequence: CASKSGDSQETQYF.

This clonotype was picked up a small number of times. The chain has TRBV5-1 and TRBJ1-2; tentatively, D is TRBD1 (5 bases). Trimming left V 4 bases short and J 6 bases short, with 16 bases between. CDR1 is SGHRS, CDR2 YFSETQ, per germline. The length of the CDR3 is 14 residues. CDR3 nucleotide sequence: TGCGCCAGCAGCGGGAATCGCGGGGCGGATGGCTACACCTTC. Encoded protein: CASSGNRGADGYTF.

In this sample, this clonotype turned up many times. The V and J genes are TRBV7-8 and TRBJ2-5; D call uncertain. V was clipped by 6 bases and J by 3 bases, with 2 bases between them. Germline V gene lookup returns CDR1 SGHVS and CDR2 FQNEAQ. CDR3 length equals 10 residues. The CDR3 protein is CASRKETQYF. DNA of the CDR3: TGTGCCAGCAGGAAAGAGACCCAGTACTTC.

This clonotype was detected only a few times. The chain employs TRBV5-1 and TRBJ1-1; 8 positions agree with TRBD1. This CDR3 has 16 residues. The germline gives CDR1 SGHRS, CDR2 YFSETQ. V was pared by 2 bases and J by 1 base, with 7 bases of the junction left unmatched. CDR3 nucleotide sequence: TGCGCCAGCAGCTTTGCAGGGGGCGGATGGAACACTGAAGCTTTCTTT. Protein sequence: CASSFAGGGWNTEAFF.

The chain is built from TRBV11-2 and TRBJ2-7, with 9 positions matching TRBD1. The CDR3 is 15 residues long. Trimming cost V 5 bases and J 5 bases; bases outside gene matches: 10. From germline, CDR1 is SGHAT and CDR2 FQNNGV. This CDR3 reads CASSLFGTGSDEQYF. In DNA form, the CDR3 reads TGTGCCAGCAGCCTTTTCGGGACAGGGTCTGACGAGCAGTACTTC.

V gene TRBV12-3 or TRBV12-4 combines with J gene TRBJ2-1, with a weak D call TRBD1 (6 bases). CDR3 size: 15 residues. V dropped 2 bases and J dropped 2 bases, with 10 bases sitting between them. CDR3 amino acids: CASSLRQVPYNEQFF. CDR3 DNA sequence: TGTGCCAGCAGTTTAAGACAGGTCCCCTACAATGAGCAGTTCTTC.

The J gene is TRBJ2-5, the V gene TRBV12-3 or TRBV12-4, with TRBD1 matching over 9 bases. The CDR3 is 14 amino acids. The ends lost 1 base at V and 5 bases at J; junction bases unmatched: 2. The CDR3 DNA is TGTGCCAGCAGTTTAGACAGGGGGCCGGAGACCCAGTACTTC. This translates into CASSLDRGPETQYF.